This T cell receptor beta chain was found in a study of T-cell reconstitution after alpha-beta-depleted transplantation in children (dated by TCRdb to about 2016). With respect to the entire study: Using TCR repertoire profiling, the study followed T-cell immune reconstitution in a quantitative way in children after TCRalphabeta/CD19-depleted allogeneic hematopoietic cell transplantation.

Concerning this clonotype: The antigen it binds to is not known. Since a much larger clone is just one base distant, this may be a read error.

Libraries were prepared through PCR. Sequencing instrument: Illumina HiSeq 2500. To normalize quantification of the TCRbeta repertoire, the TCR libraries were built with molecular barcoding that relied on unique molecular identifiers. TCRdb itself trimmed the public reads at Q25 with fastp, ran MiXCR and retained productive beta chains. Identical CDR3 proteins give one entry, which carries the most common genes and DNA. This sample holds approximately 390,000 distinct CDR3 sequences; approximately 11% were observed only once. Approximately 5% of the sample comes from the top ten. The source material was PBMCs from the stem cell graft donor, sampled from the stem cell graft. This sequence was found in a human donor who donated a stem cell graft to a child with acute myeloid leukemia.

This receptor carries the CDR3 CAPARLDTKNIQYF. The nucleotide sequence reads TGCGCCCCAGCGAGGTTGGACACAAAAAACATTCAGTACTTC. The chain links TRBV5-1 with TRBJ2-4; the D gene is perhaps TRBD1, from 5 matching bases. V was cut back by 10 bases and J by 4 bases, leaving a gap of 18 bases between them. Taken from cysteine to phenylalanine, the CDR3 has 14 residues. Kept here is only the CDR3 DNA, which spans 42 bases and is read in frame from base 1. The germline V gene specifies SGHRS as CDR1 and YFSETQ as CDR2.